This T cell receptor beta chain emerged from a study of blood T cell repertoires in COVID-19. Study background: Samples of COVID-19 (acute and convalescent) were obtained from the United States, Italy and Spain.

This clone was found a few times. Per germline, CDR1 SGHTS and CDR2 YDEGEE. V lost 2 bases and J lost 1, with 19 bases in between. CDR3 length equals 17 residues. Libraries were prepared by immunoSEQ multiplex PCR; TCRdb keeps only in-frame clonotypes and omits some of them. The table has around 290,000 clones, roughly nine tenths seen once. The rearrangement links TRBV5-8 to TRBJ2-7, with D possibly being TRBD1 (5 bases). This TCR was sampled from a woman younger than 45 with COVID-19, enrolled during active disease. Sample: peripheral blood. The CDR3 bases are TGTGCCAGCAGCTTCTACGTACAGGACGGTGCATCCTACGAGCAGTACTTC. This gives the protein CASSFYVQDGASYEQYF. The whole variable domain, filled in from reference TRBV5-8 and TRBJ2-7, reads EAGVTQSPTHLIKTRGQQATLRCSPISGHTSVYWYQQALGLGLQFLLWYDEGEERNRGNFPPRFSGRQFPNYSSELNVNALELEDSALYLCASSFYVQDGASYEQYFGPGTRLTVT.